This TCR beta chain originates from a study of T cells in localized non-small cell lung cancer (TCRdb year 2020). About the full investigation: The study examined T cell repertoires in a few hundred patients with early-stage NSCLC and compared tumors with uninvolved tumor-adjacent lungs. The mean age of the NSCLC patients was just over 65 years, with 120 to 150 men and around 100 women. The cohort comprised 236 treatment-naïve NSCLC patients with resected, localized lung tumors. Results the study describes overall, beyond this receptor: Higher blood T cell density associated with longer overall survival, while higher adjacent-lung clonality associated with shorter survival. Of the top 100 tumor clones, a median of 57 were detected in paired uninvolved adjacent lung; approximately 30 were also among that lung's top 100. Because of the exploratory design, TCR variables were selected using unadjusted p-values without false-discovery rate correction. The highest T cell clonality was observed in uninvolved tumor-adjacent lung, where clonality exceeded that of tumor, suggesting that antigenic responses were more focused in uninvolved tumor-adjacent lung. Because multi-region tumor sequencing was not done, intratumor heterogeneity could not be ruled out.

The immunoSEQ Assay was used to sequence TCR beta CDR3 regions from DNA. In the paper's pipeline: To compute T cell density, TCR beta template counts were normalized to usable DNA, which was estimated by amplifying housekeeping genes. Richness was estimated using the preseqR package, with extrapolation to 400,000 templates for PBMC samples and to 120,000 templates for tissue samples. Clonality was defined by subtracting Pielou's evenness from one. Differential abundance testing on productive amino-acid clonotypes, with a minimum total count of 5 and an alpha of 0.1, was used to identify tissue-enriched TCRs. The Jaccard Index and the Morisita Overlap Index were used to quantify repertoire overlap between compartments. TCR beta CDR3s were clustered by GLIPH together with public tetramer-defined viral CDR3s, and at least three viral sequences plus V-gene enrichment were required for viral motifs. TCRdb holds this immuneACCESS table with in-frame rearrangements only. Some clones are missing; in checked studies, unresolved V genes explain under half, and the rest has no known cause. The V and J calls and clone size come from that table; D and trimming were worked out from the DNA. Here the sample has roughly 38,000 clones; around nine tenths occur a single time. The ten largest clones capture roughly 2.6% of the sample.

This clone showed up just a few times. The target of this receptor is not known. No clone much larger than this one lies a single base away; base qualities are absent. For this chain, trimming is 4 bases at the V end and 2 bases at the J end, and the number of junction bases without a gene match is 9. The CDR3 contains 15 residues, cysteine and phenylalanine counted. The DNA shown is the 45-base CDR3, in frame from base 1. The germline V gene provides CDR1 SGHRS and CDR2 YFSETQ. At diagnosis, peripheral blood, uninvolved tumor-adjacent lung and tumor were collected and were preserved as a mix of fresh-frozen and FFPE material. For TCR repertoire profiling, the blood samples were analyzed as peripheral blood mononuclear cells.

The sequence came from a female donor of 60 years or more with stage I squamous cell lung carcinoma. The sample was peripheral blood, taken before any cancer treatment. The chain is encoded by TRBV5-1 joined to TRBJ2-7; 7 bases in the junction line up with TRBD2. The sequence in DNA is TGCGCCAGCAGCCCTGGGGGGGGTCAAACCTACGAGCAGTACTTC. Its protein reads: CASSPGGGQTYEQYF.